Here is one TCR beta chain with its context. This entry belongs to a study of blood T cell repertoires in COVID-19. The CDR3 contains 16 residues. The V gene end was trimmed by 5 bases and the J gene end by 5 bases; junction bases not matched to a gene: 8. In germline, CDR1 is MNHEY, CDR2 SVGEGT. Assay used: immunoSEQ multiplex PCR; TCRdb lists only in-frame clones, some missing. The sample carries about 260,000 clones, about 83% recorded once. The specimen sequenced was PBMCs or T cells enriched from blood (not recorded which). This sequence was found in a woman aged 50 to 60 who had recovered from COVID-19. This chain connects TRBV6-2 or TRBV6-3 to TRBJ2-3, with 12 bases fitting TRBD1. Here the CDR3 reads CASSNRDRGRVDTQYF. Here the CDR3 DNA reads TGTGCCAGCAGTAACCGGGACAGGGGGCGGGTAGATACGCAGTATTTT.